The rows below give T cell receptor beta chains drawn from one sample of a study of IL-32 and malignant T cell survival in cutaneous lymphoma. No cognate antigen is known for these TCRs. Measured with immunoSEQ multiplex PCR; TCRdb has only the in-frame clones, and not every one. The sample table sets out 6 or 7 clones. The sample in question was cultured cells, obtained on day 35. These receptors came from a human donor with cutaneous T cell lymphoma. CDR3s include the opening cysteine and the closing phenylalanine or tryptophan. D genes are given only for firm matches.

D gene: -
CDR3 length: 16
J gene: TRBJ1-2
V gene: TRBV4-2
CDR3 protein: CASGNGNSRKSYGYTF
CDR3 DNA: TGTGCCAGCGGGAACGGCAATAGTCGAAAGAGCTATGGCTACACCTTC

D gene: -
CDR3 length: 16
J gene: TRBJ2-3
V gene: TRBV1
CDR3 protein: CTSSQEVRSSTDTQYF
CDR3 DNA: TGCACCAGCAGCCAAGAGGTTCGTTCTAGCACAGATACGCAGTATTTT